The 19 T cell receptor beta chains reported below all come from one sample, sequenced in a study of blood T cell repertoires in COVID-19. Using immunoSEQ multiplex PCR, the repertoire was profiled, and TCRdb retains in-frame clones only, with some absent. The sample shows fewer than 250,000 clones, around 79% of them seen only once. The sequenced material came from peripheral blood. Source of these receptors: a woman in her 50s with acute or convalescent COVID-19.

This chain connects TRBV19 to TRBJ1-5; TRBD1 might be the D (6 bases). The CDR3 extends over 16 amino acids. Trimming cost V 1 base and J 2 bases, with 12 bases left between them. The germline CDR1 and CDR2 sequences are LNHDA and SQIVND (reference sequence). DNA of the CDR3: TGTGCCAGTAGTATAGTACGGGGGGCTGGCAATCAGCCCCAGCATTTT. Its translation is CASSIVRGAGNQPQHF.

The CDR3 spells CASSVEIGGNAEQFF. CDR3 coding DNA: TGTGCCAGCAGCGTAGAAATAGGCGGGAATGCTGAGCAGTTCTTC. The chain combines TRBV9 with TRBJ2-1; D may be TRBD2 (6 bases). Germline V gene sequence: CDR1 SGDLS, CDR2 YYNGEE. There are 15 residues in the CDR3. Trimming cost V 0 bases and J 9 bases, with 16 bases left between them.

For this clone: The junction and the germline gene differ at one end; a read error may be behind it. Within the sample, other DNA sequences also encode this same CDR3. The V and J genes are TRBV6-1 and TRBJ2-7; D possibly corresponds to TRBD1 (6 bases). Germline V gene data show CDR1 as MNHNS and CDR2 as SASEGT. There are 15 residues in the CDR3. CDR3 DNA: TGTGCTAGCAGTGAACAGGGTGATCCCACTTACGAGCAGTACTTC. This gives the protein CASSEQGDPTYEQYF.

The chain carries TRBV5-1 and TRBJ1-1, with a possible D match to TRBD1 (6 bases). The V end lost 2 bases, the J end lost 0 bases, and 14 bases lay between the germline ends. CDR3 length: 16 amino acids. In germline, CDR1 is SGHRS, CDR2 YFSETQ. CDR3 protein: CASSFEQGEVNTEAFF. The CDR3 bases are TGCGCCAGCAGCTTCGAACAGGGCGAGGTGAACACTGAAGCTTTCTTT. The full variable domain, completed using reference TRBV5-1 and TRBJ1-1, is KAGVTQTPRYLIKTRGQQVTLSCSPISGHRSVSWYQQTPGQGLQFLFEYFSETQRNKGNFPGRFSGRQFSNSRSEMNVSTLELGDSALYLCASSFEQGEVNTEAFFGQGTRLTVV.

The V and J genes are TRBV14 and TRBJ1-6, with TRBD1 as a possible D gene (5 bases). V was cut by 4 bases and J by 2 bases, with 9 bases left in between. CDR3 length: 15 residues. Germline V CDR1 and CDR2: SGHDN, FVKESK. The CDR3 protein is CASSRLDTYNSPLHF. The CDR3 coding sequence is TGTGCCAGCAGCCGGCTGGACACCTATAATTCACCCCTCCACTTT.

The V gene is TRBV27, the J gene TRBJ1-1; D gene unclear. Deletions cut 5 bases from V and 1 base from J, with 8 bases between. The CDR3 spans 13 residues. The germline CDR1 and CDR2 sequences are MNHEY and SMNVEV (reference sequence). The CDR3 DNA reads as TGTGCCAGCAGTCGGAGGGAGAACACTGAAGCTTTCTTT. Amino acids: CASSRRENTEAFF.

The V and J genes are TRBV5-8 and TRBJ1-1; D is perhaps TRBD1 (5 bases). CDR1 and CDR2 (germline): SGHTS, YDEGEE. This CDR3 is built from 14 residues. V shed 2 bases and J shed 1 base, with 9 bases lying between them. CDR3 loop: CASSFRTQNTEAFF. The CDR3 coding sequence is TGTGCCAGCAGCTTTAGGACACAGAACACTGAAGCTTTCTTT. Full variable domain (outside the CDR3, taken from reference TRBV5-8 and TRBJ1-1): EAGVTQSPTHLIKTRGQQATLRCSPISGHTSVYWYQQALGLGLQFLLWYDEGEERNRGNFPPRFSGRQFPNYSSELNVNALELEDSALYLCASSFRTQNTEAFFGQGTRLTVV.

V is TRBV5-6 and J is TRBJ2-5, with 14 bases that match TRBD2. Unmatched junction bases numbered 2, after V lost 3 bases and J lost 4 bases. This CDR3 region has 15 residues. Germline-derived CDR1 and CDR2 are SGHDT and YYEEEE. Written as DNA, the CDR3 is TGTGCCAGCAGCTACGGGACTAGCGGGAGAGAGACCCAGTACTTC. This gives the protein CASSYGTSGRETQYF. Together with reference TRBV5-6 and TRBJ2-5, the CDR3 gives the full variable domain: DAGVTQSPTHLIKTRGQQVTLRCSPKSGHDTVSWYQQALGQGPQFIFQYYEEEERQRGNFPDRFSGHQFPNYSSELNVNALLLGDSALYLCASSYGTSGRETQYFGPGTRLLVL.

The chain links TRBV7-2 to TRBJ2-3; perhaps TRBD2 as D (6 bases). Germline V gene sequence: CDR1 SGHTA, CDR2 FQGNSA. Between the trimmed V and J ends, which lost 3 bases and 4 bases, there was a span of 17 bases. The CDR3 consists of 16 residues. CDR3 residues: CASSFQWGEGPDTQYF. The CDR3 DNA sequence: TGTGCCAGCAGCTTCCAGTGGGGGGAAGGGCCAGATACGCAGTATTTT.

This clone has more than one count but fewer than ten. The J gene is TRBJ1-4, the V gene TRBV2; 8 bases fit TRBD1. The CDR3 covers 14 residues. The junction had 7 bases not matched to a gene; V was cut back by 5 bases and J by 8 bases. Germline V gene sequence: CDR1 SNHLY, CDR2 FYNNEI. The CDR3 spells CASSSTGVGEKLFF. CDR3 sequence (DNA): TGTGCCAGCAGTTCGACAGGGGTGGGGGAAAAACTGTTTTTT.

J is TRBJ1-5 and V is TRBV24-1, with 12 bases aligning to TRBD1. This CDR3 contains 16 residues. CDR1 is KGHDR, CDR2 SFDVKD, per germline. The V gene end was trimmed by 3 bases and the J gene end by 5 bases; junction bases not matched to a gene: 4. CDR3 sequence reads: CATSDAGQGAHQPQHF. In DNA, the CDR3 is TGTGCCACCAGTGATGCGGGACAGGGGGCGCATCAGCCCCAGCATTTT.

This sequence joins TRBV6-6 and TRBJ2-5; TRBD2 aligns across 10 bases. The CDR3 contains 16 residues. J was trimmed by 5 bases and V by 3 bases; bases with no gene match: 9. The germline V gene encodes CDR1 MNHNY and CDR2 SVGAGI (reference sequence). CDR3 nucleotides: TGTGCCAGCAGTTATCGTAGCGGGAGGTCGGGGGAGACCCAGTACTTC. This encodes CASSYRSGRSGETQYF.

V is TRBV9 and J is TRBJ2-5; 7 bases agree with TRBD2. The germline CDR1 and CDR2 sequences are SGDLS and YYNGEE. V lost 0 bases to trimming and J lost 5 bases; unmatched junction nucleotides: 10. The CDR3 is 16 amino acids. CDR3 DNA: TGTGCCAGCAGCGTAGTCGAGGGAGGGCCCACGGAGACCCAGTACTTC. Protein product: CASSVVEGGPTETQYF.

The chain couples TRBV4-3 to TRBJ2-1; D is perhaps TRBD1 (6 bases). Germline V gene data show CDR1 as LGHNA and CDR2 as YSLEER. The V gene lost 1 base and the J gene lost 4 bases, with 17 bases spanning the gap. This CDR3 is 17 amino acids long. The DNA for the CDR3 is TGCGCCAGCAGCCAAGCCTTTACAGGGTCTCAGTACAATGAGCAGTTCTTC. Protein: CASSQAFTGSQYNEQFF.

V gene TRBV15 combines with J gene TRBJ1-5, with D perhaps TRBD1 (6 bases). V gave up 3 bases and J gave up 7 bases, with 19 bases separating them. This CDR3 is 16 amino acids long. CDR1 and CDR2 (germline): LNHNV, YYDKDF (reference sequence). The CDR3 DNA sequence: TGTGCCACCAGCAGTGTCCCAGGGACAAGGGAACAGCCCCAGCATTTT. Protein sequence: CATSSVPGTREQPQHF.

This clone has just a few counts. The chain employs TRBV2 and TRBJ1-3, with TRBD1 matching over 8 bases. V dropped 9 bases and J dropped 5; count of bases not matched to a gene: 9. Germline CDR1 reads SNHLY; CDR2 reads FYNNEI. CDR3 length equals 14 residues. For the CDR3, the DNA is TGTGCCAGTCGATCAGGGGGCTATCGAAACACCATATATTTT. As protein: CASRSGGYRNTIYF. The complete variable domain, with remaining parts taken from reference TRBV2 and TRBJ1-3, reads EPEVTQTPSHQVTQMGQEVILRCVPISNHLYFYWYRQILGQKVEFLVSFYNNEISEKSEIFDDQFSVERPDGSNFTLKIRSTKLEDSAMYFCASRSGGYRNTIYFGEGSWLTVV.

The chain employs TRBV28 and TRBJ2-7; D gene unclear. This CDR3 has 15 amino acids. Germline V gene data show CDR1 as MDHEN and CDR2 as SYDVKM. The germline V and J ends were trimmed by 3 bases and 7 bases, with 19 bases remaining between them. CDR3 sequence (DNA): TGTGCCAGCAGTTTCTCGGGTCGGTTCCCTCAAGAGCAGTACTTC. Translation: CASSFSGRFPQEQYF.

V and J are TRBV7-6 and TRBJ2-2, with D possibly being TRBD2 (6 bases). V was shortened by 1 base and J by 6 bases, with 12 bases between the two germline ends. The CDR3 covers 15 residues. Germline loops: CDR1 SGHVS, CDR2 FNYEAQ. CDR3: CASSLEPQRAGELFF. The CDR3 DNA sequence: TGTGCCAGCAGCTTAGAACCACAGCGGGCCGGGGAGCTGTTTTTT.

V gene TRBV7-9 combines with J gene TRBJ2-3; D not certain. The CDR3 contains 11 residues. Between the trimmed V and J ends, which lost 5 bases and 3 bases, there was a span of 3 bases. CDR1 is SEHNR, CDR2 FQNEAQ, per germline (reference sequence). CDR3 bases: TGTGCCAGCAGCCCTACAGATACGCAGTATTTT. Residues: CASSPTDTQYF.